This TCR beta chain originates from a study of blood T cell repertoires in COVID-19. About the research overall: Whether acute or convalescent, the COVID-19 samples came from the United States, Italy and Spain. Sample material is recorded as cDNA or gDNA derived from T cells, B-cell-depleted T cells, or PBMCs.

Germline V gives CDR1 LGHDT, CDR2 YNNKEL (reference sequence). The CDR3 runs to 18 residues. V shed 4 bases and J shed 3 bases, with 24 bases lying between them. In the original workflow: The assay estimated nucleated cells by amplifying reference gene primers. The repertoire was sequenced with immunoSEQ multiplex PCR; TCRdb's copy has only in-frame clones and lacks some. V and J calls and clone size are those listed in that table; D and trimming were worked out from the DNA. The sample holds 250,000 or so clones, more than 70% seen once. The origin of this receptor is a man older than 75 with acute or convalescent COVID-19. The chain joins TRBV3-1 (or the pseudogene TRBV3-2) to TRBJ2-5; tentative D call: TRBD2 (5 bases). Sequenced input: peripheral blood. The CDR3: CASSRPLRWEPGEETQYF. The DNA of the CDR3 is TGTGCCAGCAGCCGACCCCTACGGTGGGAGCCAGGAGAAGAGACCCAGTACTTC.